This T cell receptor beta chain was captured by sequencing in a study of tumor and adjacent non-tumor tissue in lung cancer. The overall study: Samples averaged about 3.8 million productive TCRbeta reads each.

This clonotype was recorded a few times. V trimming: 5 bases; J trimming: 5 bases; junction bases outside the gene matches: 10. Germline CDR1 reads SGHTA; CDR2 reads FQGNSA. The CDR3 is made up of 16 amino acids. The library came from three nested PCR rounds adapted from ARM-PCR protocols. TCRdb reprocessed the multiplex PCR reads via MiXCR and lists one record per CDR3 protein. The sample has around 120,000 distinct CDR3 sequences; about 66% are singletons. No cell sorting was done before RNA was extracted from the tissue. This TCR came from a man in his thirties or forties with non-small cell lung cancer. Sequencing was carried out using lung tumor tissue. The chain couples TRBV7-2 to TRBJ1-4, with 8 bases lining up with TRBD1. CDR3 protein: CASSTPLTGENEKLFF. DNA of the CDR3: TGTGCCAGCAGCACCCCGTTGACAGGGGAAAATGAAAAACTGTTTTTT.